Presented here are 11 T cell receptor beta chains from one specimen sequenced in a study of shared clonotypes between healthy human individuals. Measured with immunoSEQ multiplex PCR; TCRdb has only the in-frame clones, and not every one. The data show about 680,000 clones, with approximately 79% seen just once and less than 2% held by the top ten. Sample: memory CD4+ T cells sorted from blood. As for subset: CD45RA-negative fraction. The receptor set was obtained from a woman in her twenties or thirties in good health.

The J gene is TRBJ1-1, the V gene TRBV2, with 10 bases that match TRBD1. CDR3 length: 15 residues. CDR1 is SNHLY, CDR2 FYNNEI, per germline. V lost 6 bases to trimming and J lost 4 bases; unmatched junction nucleotides: 8. CDR3 bases: TGTGCCAGCAGGGACGACAGGGGGCGCGGCACTGAAGCTTTCTTT. This translates into CASRDDRGRGTEAFF. Looking up the rest from reference TRBV2 and TRBJ1-1 gives the full variable domain: EPEVTQTPSHQVTQMGQEVILRCVPISNHLYFYWYRQILGQKVEFLVSFYNNEISEKSEIFDDQFSVERPDGSNFTLKIRSTKLEDSAMYFCASRDDRGRGTEAFFGQGTRLTVV.

The rearrangement uses TRBV28 and TRBJ1-2; perhaps TRBD1 as D (5 bases). Germline V gene lookup returns CDR1 MDHEN and CDR2 SYDVKM. The CDR3 length is 12 residues. V gave up 4 bases and J gave up 4 bases, with 7 bases separating them. The CDR3 sequence: CASSSGIYGYTF. CDR3 sequence (DNA): TGTGCCAGCAGTTCAGGGATCTATGGCTACACCTTC.

The rearrangement links TRBV7-2 to TRBJ1-5; D gene unclear. With 3 bases removed from V and 0 bases from J, the gap between germline ends came to 12 bases. Germline assignment: CDR1 SGHTA and CDR2 FQGNSA. The CDR3 is 16 amino acids. CDR3 sequence: CASSFEGINSNQPQHF. In DNA, the CDR3 is TGTGCCAGCAGCTTCGAAGGGATTAATAGCAATCAGCCCCAGCATTTT. Together with reference TRBV7-2 and TRBJ1-5, the CDR3 gives the full variable domain: GAGVSQSPSNKVTEKGKDVELRCDPISGHTALYWYRQSLGQGLEFLIYFQGNSAPDKSGLPSDRFSAERTGGSVSTLTIQRTQQEDSAVYLCASSFEGINSNQPQHFGDGTRLSIL.

Many counts were recorded for this clone. Other DNA sequences in this sample translate to the same CDR3. CDR3 region: CAWSVTGSGGYTF. DNA for the CDR3: TGTGCCTGGAGTGTAACGGGCTCGGGTGGCTACACCTTC. The rearrangement joins TRBV30 to TRBJ1-2; no reliable D call. This CDR3 spans 13 amino acids. Per the germline V gene, CDR1 is GTSNPN and CDR2 is SVGIG (reference sequence). V was trimmed by 0 bases and J by 7 bases, leaving 12 bases between them. Together with reference TRBV30 and TRBJ1-2, the CDR3 gives the full variable domain: SQTIHQWPATLVQPVGSPLSLECTVEGTSNPNLYWYRQAAGRGLQLLFYSVGIGQISSEVPQNLSASRPQDRQFILSSKKLLLSDSGFYLCAWSVTGSGGYTFGSGTRLTVV.

J is TRBJ1-5 and V is TRBV28, with D unresolved. The germline gives CDR1 MDHEN, CDR2 SYDVKM. The V end was cut by 7 bases, the J end by 5 bases, with 15 bases between. This CDR3 region has 14 residues. In DNA form, the CDR3 reads TGTGCCAGCACACCGCCCGAGGGCCATCAGCCCCAGCATTTT. It translates to CASTPPEGHQPQHF.

The J gene is TRBJ2-7, the V gene TRBV7-6, with a tentative D call TRBD1 (5 bases). V shed 0 bases and J shed 6 bases, with 21 bases lying between them. The CDR3 consists of 17 residues. In germline, CDR1 is SGHVS, CDR2 FNYEAQ. Here the CDR3 DNA reads TGTGCCAGCAGCTTAGCCCCCTTCGGTCAGGGAACTGGCGAGCAGTACTTC. Amino acids: CASSLAPFGQGTGEQYF.

This clone was detected once. Other DNA sequences in this specimen translate into the identical CDR3. The CDR3 DNA follows: TGCAGTGCTAGGGACAGGGCAGAAGCTTTCTTT. Its translation: CSARDRAEAFF. This chain connects TRBV20-1 to TRBJ1-1; 8 positions agree with TRBD1. V gave up 3 bases and J gave up 8 bases; unmatched junction bases: 2. CDR1 is DFQATT and CDR2 is SNEGSKA in the germline V gene (reference sequence). The CDR3 consists of 11 residues.

A few counts support this clone. V usage is TRBV5-4 and J usage is TRBJ1-2; D not certain. CDR3 size: 12 residues. Germline loops: CDR1 SGHNT, CDR2 YYREEE (reference sequence). V gave up 2 bases and J gave up 7 bases, with 9 bases separating them. CDR3 DNA: TGTGCCAGCAGCTTAGGGAGAGGTGGCTACACCTTC. It encodes CASSLGRGGYTF.

The chain is built from TRBV5-6 and TRBJ2-3, with 7 bases identical to TRBD2. With V trimmed by 2 bases and J by 2 bases, 2 bases remained unmatched. CDR3 length: 14 amino acids. Germline CDR1 and CDR2: SGHDT and YYEEEE. Here the CDR3 reads CASSLGDYTDTQYF. CDR3 nucleotide sequence: TGTGCCAGCAGCTTAGGGGACTACACAGATACGCAGTATTTT. Based on the CDR3 plus reference TRBV5-6 and TRBJ2-3, the full variable domain is DAGVTQSPTHLIKTRGQQVTLRCSPKSGHDTVSWYQQALGQGPQFIFQYYEEEERQRGNFPDRFSGHQFPNYSSELNVNALLLGDSALYLCASSLGDYTDTQYFGPGTRLTVL.

This clone was recorded a few times. Other DNA sequences in this sample translate to the same CDR3. Here the CDR3 reads CASSLEPGETYEQYF. The CDR3 bases are TGCGCCAGCAGCTTGGAACCAGGGGAGACCTACGAGCAGTACTTC. This chain uses TRBV5-1 with TRBJ2-7; perhaps TRBD1 as D (6 bases). Trimming pared 0 bases from V and 2 bases from J, leaving 12 bases between. The CDR3 totals 15 residues. Germline loops: CDR1 SGHRS, CDR2 YFSETQ.

V usage is TRBV29-1 and J usage is TRBJ1-1; D call uncertain. The CDR3 is 13 amino acids. Trimming shortened V by 5 bases and J by 3 bases, and 13 bases separated the two germline ends. CDR1 and CDR2 (germline): SQVTM, ANQGSEA. CDR3 DNA: TGCAGCGTTTTGCCAGTAACGGACACTGAAGCTTTCTTT. Translation gives CSVLPVTDTEAFF.